The entry that follows covers one TCR beta chain sequence. Its antigen is not known. This sample was taken from a study of shared clonotypes between healthy human individuals. The wider study: Plates per donor: three CD4 naive, three CD4 memory, two CD8 naive, one CD8 memory.

Study-wide points: Generation probabilities of non-shared clonotypes were lower (relative to those shared by all four donors). Sampling covered nothing but blood. Tissue TCR repertoires likely differ from those found in blood.

The CDR3 extends over 14 amino acids. Germline loops: CDR1 SGHTA, CDR2 FQGNSA. V was clipped by 0 bases and J by 2 bases, with 8 bases between them. TCRdb's table, derived via immunoSEQ multiplex PCR, lists solely in-frame clones and lacks some. The data contain approximately 1.5 million clones, around 98% of them singletons. The chain has TRBV7-2 and TRBJ2-7; TRBD1 is a possible D gene (5 bases). The TCR was taken from a man aged 25-40 years in good health. The sample taken for sequencing was naive CD4+ T cells sorted from blood. Subset meaning: CD45RA+ positively selected. CDR3 coding DNA: TGTGCCAGCAGCTTAGCGCGACAGACCTACGAGCAGTACTTC. Its protein product is CASSLARQTYEQYF.